This T cell receptor (beta chain) is drawn from a study of blood T cell repertoires in COVID-19. For the study at large: Sources were T cells, B-cell-depleted T cells, or PBMCs; the material itself was cDNA or gDNA.

In its sample, this clone was seen a few times. This table comes from immunoSEQ multiplex PCR, and its TCRdb copy is limited to in-frame clones, with some not included. The data hold tens of thousands of clones, with roughly 72% observed a single time. The CDR3 extends over 12 amino acids. The germline V gene encodes CDR1 ENHRY and CDR2 SYGVKD. The ends were cut back, 7 bases at V and 2 bases at J, with 9 bases in the middle. The clonotype was recovered from a woman in her 70s with COVID-19, enrolled during active disease. The sequenced material came from peripheral blood. The V and J genes are TRBV10-3 and TRBJ2-7; maybe TRBD2 (5 bases). CDR3 loop: CAITEGTYEQYF. The CDR3 DNA reads TGTGCCATCACAGAGGGTACCTACGAGCAGTACTTC.